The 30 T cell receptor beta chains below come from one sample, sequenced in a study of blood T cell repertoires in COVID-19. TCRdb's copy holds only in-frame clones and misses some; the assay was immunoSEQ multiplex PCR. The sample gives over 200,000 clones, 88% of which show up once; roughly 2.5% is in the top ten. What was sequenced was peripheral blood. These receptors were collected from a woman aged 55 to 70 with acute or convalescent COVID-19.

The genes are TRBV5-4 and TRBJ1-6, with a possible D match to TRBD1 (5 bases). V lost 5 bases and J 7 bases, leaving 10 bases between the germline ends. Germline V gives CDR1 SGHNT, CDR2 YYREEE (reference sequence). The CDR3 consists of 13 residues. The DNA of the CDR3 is TGTGCCAGCAGTCGGGGGGGGAATTCACCCCTCCACTTT. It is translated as CASSRGGNSPLHF.

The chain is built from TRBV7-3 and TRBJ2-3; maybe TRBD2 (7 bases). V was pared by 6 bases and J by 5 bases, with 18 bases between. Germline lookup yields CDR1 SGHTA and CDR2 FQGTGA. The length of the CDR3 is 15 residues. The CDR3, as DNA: TGTGCCAGCAGTCATCAGGCGGGGGCCGGAGATACGCAGTATTTT. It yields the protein CASSHQAGAGDTQYF.

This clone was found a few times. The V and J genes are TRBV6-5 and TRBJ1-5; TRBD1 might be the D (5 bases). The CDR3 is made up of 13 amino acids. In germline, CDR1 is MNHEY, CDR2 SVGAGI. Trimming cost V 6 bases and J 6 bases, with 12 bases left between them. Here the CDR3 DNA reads TGTGCCAGCAGCGTGGGGCAGGGTCAGCCCCAGCATTTT. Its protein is CASSVGQGQPQHF.

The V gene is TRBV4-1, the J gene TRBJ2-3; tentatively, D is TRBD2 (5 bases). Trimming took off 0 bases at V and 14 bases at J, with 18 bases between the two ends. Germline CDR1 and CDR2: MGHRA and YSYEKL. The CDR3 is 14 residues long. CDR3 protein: CASSQEATRVSVYF. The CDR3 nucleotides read TGCGCCAGCAGCCAAGAGGCAACTAGGGTTTCGGTGTATTTT.

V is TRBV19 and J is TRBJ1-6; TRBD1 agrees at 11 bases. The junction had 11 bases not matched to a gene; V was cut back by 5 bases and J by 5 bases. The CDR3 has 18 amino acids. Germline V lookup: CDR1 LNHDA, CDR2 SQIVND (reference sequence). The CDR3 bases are TGTGCCAGTAGTGCATTGTCCGGGACAGGGGGGAATAATTCACCCCTCCACTTT. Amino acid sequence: CASSALSGTGGNNSPLHF. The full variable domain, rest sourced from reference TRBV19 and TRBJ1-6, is DGGITQSPKYLFRKEGQNVTLSCEQNLNHDAMYWYRQDPGQGLRLIYYSQIVNDFQKGDIAEGYSVSREKKESFPLTVTSAQKNPTAFYLCASSALSGTGGNNSPLHFGNGTRLTVT.

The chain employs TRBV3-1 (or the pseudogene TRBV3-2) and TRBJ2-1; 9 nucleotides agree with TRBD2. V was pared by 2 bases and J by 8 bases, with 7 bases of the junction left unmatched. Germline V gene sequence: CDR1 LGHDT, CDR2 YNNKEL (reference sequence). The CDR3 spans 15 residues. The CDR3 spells CASSQLSGGGHEQFF. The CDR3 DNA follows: TGTGCCAGCAGCCAACTTAGCGGGGGAGGCCATGAGCAGTTCTTC.

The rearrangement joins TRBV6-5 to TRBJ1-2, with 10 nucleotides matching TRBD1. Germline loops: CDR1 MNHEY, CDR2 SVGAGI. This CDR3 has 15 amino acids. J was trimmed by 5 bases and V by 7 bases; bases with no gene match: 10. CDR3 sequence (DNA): TGTGCCAGCACCGAACCGGGACAGGGGAGATATGGCTACACCTTC. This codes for CASTEPGQGRYGYTF.

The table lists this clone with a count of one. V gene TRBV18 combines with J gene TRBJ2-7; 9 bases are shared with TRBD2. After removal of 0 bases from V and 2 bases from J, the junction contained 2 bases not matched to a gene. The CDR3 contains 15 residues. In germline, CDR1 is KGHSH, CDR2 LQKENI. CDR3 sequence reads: CASSPPGGGAYEQYF. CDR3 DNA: TGTGCCAGCTCACCACCTGGCGGGGGGGCCTACGAGCAGTACTTC. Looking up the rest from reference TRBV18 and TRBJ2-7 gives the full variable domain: NAGVMQNPRHLVRRRGQEARLRCSPMKGHSHVYWYRQLPEEGLKFMVYLQKENIIDESGMPKERFSAEFPKEGPSILRIQQVVRGDSAAYFCASSPPGGGAYEQYFGPGTRLTVT.

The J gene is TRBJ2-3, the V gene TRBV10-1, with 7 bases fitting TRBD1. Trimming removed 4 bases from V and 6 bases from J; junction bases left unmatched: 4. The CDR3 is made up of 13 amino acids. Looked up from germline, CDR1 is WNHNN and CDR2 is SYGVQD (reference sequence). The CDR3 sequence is CASSGQGTDTQYF. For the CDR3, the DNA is TGCGCCAGCAGTGGACAGGGTACGGATACGCAGTATTTT.

DNA for the CDR3: TGTGCCAGCAGCGCCCGGAGCTCCTACGAGCAGTACTTC. Translating it yields CASSARSSYEQYF. The chain recombines TRBV5-4 with TRBJ2-7; D gene uncertain. CDR3 length: 13 amino acids. Trimming removed 4 bases from V and 0 bases from J, with 8 bases in between. CDR1 and CDR2 (germline): SGHNT, YYREEE (reference sequence).

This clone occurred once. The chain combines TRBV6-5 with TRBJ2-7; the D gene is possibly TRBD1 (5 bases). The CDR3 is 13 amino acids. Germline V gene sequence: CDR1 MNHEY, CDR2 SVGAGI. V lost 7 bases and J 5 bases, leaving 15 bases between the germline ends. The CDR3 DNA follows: TGTGCCAGCACTCGAGGCCAGGGCAACGAGCAGTACTTC. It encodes CASTRGQGNEQYF.

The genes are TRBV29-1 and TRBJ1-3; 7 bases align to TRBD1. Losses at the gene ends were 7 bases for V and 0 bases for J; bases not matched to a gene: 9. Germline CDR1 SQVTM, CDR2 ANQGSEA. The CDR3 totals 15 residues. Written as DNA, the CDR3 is TGCAGCGCCCGGGGCGGGACAGACTCTGGAAACACCATATATTTT. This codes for CSARGGTDSGNTIYF.

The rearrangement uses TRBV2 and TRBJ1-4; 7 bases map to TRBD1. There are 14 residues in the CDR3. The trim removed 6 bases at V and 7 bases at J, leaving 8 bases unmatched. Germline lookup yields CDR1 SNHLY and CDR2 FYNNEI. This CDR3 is CASRTGTEAEKLFF. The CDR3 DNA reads TGTGCCAGCAGGACCGGGACAGAGGCTGAAAAACTGTTTTTT.

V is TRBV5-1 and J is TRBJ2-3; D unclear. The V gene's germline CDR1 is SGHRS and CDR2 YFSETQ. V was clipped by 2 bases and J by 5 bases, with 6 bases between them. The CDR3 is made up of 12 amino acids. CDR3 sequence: CASSFQVDTQYF. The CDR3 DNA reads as TGCGCCAGCAGCTTTCAGGTAGATACGCAGTATTTT.

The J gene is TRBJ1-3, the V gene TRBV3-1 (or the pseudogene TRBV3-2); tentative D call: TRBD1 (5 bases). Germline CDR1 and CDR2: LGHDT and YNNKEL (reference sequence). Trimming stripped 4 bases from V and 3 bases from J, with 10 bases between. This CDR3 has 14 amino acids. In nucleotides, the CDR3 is TGTGCCAGCAGCCGAGGAGGGGATGGAAACACCATATATTTT. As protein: CASSRGGDGNTIYF.

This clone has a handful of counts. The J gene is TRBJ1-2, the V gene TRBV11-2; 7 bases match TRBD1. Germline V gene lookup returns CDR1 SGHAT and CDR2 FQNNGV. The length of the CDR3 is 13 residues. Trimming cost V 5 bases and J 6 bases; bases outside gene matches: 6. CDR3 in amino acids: CASSRDSVNGYTF. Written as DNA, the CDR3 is TGTGCCAGCAGCCGGGACAGCGTTAATGGCTACACCTTC.

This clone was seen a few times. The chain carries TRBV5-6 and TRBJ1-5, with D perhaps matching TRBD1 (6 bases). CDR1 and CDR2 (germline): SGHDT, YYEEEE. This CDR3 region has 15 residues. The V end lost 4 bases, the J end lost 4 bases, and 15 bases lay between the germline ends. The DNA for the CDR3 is TGTGCCAGCAGCCGAGGACAGCAGGCTAATCAGCCCCAGCATTTT. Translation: CASSRGQQANQPQHF.

CDR3 in DNA: TGTGCCAGCAGTTACTCGAGGGGAAACACCATATATTTT. The encoded protein is CASSYSRGNTIYF. The gene calls are TRBV6-5 and TRBJ1-3; no clear D gene. Germline V gene lookup returns CDR1 MNHEY and CDR2 SVGAGI. V gave up 0 bases and J gave up 4 bases, with 4 bases separating them. This CDR3 is built from 13 residues.

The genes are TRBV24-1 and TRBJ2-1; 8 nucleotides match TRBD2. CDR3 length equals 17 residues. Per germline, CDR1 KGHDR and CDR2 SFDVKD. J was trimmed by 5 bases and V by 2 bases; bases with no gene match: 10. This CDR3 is CATSDSSPGLVHNEQFF. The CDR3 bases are TGTGCCACCAGTGATTCGTCACCGGGACTAGTACACAATGAGCAGTTCTTC.

CDR3 loop: CASSKGFRGVPDTQYF. Written as DNA, the CDR3 is TGTGCCAGCAGCAAAGGTTTTCGGGGGGTGCCAGATACGCAGTATTTT. The chain carries TRBV21-1 and TRBJ2-3; the table's D call, TRBD2, was not checked against the DNA. TRBV21-1 is termed a pseudogene. The CDR3 runs 16 residues.

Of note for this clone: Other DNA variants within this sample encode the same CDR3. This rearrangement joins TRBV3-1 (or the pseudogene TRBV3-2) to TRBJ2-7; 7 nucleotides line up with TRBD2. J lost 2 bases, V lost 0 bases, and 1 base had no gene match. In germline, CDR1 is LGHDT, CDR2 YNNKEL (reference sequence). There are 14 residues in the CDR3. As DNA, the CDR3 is TGTGCCAGCAGCCAAGAAGCGGGGCCCTACGAGCAGTACTTC. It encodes CASSQEAGPYEQYF.

This chain's CDR3 is CASSRTSGNPPVYEQYF. Here the CDR3 DNA reads TGTGCCAGCAGCCGGACTAGCGGGAATCCTCCTGTCTACGAGCAGTACTTC. The chain joins TRBV11-2 to TRBJ2-7, with 12 positions matching TRBD2. The J segment lost 3 bases and the V segment lost 5 bases, leaving 11 bases of the junction unmatched. Germline CDR1 is SGHAT and CDR2 is FQNNGV. CDR3 length equals 17 residues.

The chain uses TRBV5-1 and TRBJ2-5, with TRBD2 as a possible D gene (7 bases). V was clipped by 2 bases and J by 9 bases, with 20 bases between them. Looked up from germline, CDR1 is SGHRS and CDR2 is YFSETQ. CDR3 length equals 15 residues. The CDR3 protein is CASSFSGGSPGAQYF. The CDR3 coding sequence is TGCGCCAGCAGCTTCTCGGGGGGCTCCCCAGGGGCCCAGTACTTC.

CDR3 in amino acids: CSASRRAGGRVGNQPQHF. DNA of the CDR3: TGCAGTGCTAGTCGGCGGGCAGGCGGACGAGTAGGGAATCAGCCCCAGCATTTT. V gene TRBV20-1 combines with J gene TRBJ1-5, with unresolved D. The germline V and J ends were trimmed by 3 bases and 4 bases, with 25 bases remaining between them. The length of the CDR3 is 18 residues. The V gene's germline CDR1 is DFQATT and CDR2 SNEGSKA (reference sequence).

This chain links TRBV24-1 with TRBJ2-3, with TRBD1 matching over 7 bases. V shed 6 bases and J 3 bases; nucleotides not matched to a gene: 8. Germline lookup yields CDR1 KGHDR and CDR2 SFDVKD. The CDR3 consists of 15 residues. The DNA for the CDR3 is TGTGCCACCAGTCAAACAGGGGATATGACAGATACGCAGTATTTT. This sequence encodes CATSQTGDMTDTQYF.

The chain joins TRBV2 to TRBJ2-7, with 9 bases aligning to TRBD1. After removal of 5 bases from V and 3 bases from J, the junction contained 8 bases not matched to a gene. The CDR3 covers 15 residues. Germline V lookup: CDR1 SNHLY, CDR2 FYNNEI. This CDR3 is CASSRRTGADYEQYF. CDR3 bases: TGTGCCAGCAGTCGCCGGACAGGGGCTGACTACGAGCAGTACTTC.

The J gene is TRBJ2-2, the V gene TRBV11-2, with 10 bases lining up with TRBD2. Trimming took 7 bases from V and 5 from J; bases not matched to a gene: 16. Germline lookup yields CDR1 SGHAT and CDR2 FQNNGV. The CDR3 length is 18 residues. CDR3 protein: CASTSPSGGAVGTGELFF. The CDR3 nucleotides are TGTGCCAGCACGAGCCCGAGCGGGGGGGCGGTCGGGACCGGGGAGCTGTTTTTT.

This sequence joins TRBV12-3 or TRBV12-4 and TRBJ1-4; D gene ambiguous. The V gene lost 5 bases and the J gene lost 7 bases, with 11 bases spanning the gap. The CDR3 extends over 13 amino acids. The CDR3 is CASSRQIGEKLFF. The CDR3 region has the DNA TGTGCCAGCAGTAGACAAATAGGTGAAAAACTGTTTTTT.

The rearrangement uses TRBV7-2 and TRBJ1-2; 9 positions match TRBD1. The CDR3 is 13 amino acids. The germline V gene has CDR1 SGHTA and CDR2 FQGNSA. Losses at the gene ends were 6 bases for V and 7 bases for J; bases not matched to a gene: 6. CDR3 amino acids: CASSYDRGAGYTF. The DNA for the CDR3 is TGTGCCAGCAGTTATGACAGGGGGGCTGGCTACACCTTC.

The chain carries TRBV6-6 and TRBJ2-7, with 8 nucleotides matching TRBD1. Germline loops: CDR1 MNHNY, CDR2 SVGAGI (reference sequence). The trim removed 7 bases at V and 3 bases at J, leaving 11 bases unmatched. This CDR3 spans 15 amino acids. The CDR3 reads CASTLGGTGHYEQYF. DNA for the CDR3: TGTGCCAGCACCCTGGGCGGGACAGGCCACTACGAGCAGTACTTC.